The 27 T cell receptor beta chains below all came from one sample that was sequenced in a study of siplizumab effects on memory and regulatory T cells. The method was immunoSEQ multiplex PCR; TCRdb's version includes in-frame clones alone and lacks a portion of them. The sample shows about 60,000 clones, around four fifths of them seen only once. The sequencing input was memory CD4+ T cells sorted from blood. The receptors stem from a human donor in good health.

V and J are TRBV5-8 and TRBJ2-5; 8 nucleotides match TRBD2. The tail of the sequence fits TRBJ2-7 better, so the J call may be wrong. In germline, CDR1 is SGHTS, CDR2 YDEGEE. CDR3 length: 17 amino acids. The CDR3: CASSLNRDTSGSYEQYF. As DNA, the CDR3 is TGTGCCAGCAGCTTGAATAGGGATACTAGCGGCTCCTACGAGCAGTACTTC.

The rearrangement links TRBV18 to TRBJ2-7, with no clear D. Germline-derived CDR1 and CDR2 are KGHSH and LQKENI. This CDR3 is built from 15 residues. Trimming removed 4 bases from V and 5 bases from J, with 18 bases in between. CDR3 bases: TGTGCCAGCTCACTTAATATGGCGCTTGAGGACGAGCAGTACTTC. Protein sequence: CASSLNMALEDEQYF.

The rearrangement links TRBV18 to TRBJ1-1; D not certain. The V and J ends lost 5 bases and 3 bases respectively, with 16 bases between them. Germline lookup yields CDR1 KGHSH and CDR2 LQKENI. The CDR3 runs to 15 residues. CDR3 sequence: CASSERHARDTEAFF. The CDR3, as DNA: TGTGCCAGCTCAGAACGGCATGCAAGAGACACTGAAGCTTTCTTT. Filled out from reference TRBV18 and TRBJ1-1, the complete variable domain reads NAGVMQNPRHLVRRRGQEARLRCSPMKGHSHVYWYRQLPEEGLKFMVYLQKENIIDESGMPKERFSAEFPKEGPSILRIQQVVRGDSAAYFCASSERHARDTEAFFGQGTRLTVV.

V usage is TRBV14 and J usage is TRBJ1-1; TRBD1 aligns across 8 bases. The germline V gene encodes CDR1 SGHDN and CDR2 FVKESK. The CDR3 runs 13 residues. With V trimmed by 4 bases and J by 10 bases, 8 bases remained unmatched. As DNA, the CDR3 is TGTGCCAGCAGCCGACAGGGGAATGAAGGAGCTTTCTTT. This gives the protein CASSRQGNEGAFF.

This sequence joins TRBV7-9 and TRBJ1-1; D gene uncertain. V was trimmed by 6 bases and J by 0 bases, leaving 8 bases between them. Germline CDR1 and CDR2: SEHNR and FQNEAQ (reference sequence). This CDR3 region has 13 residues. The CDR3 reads CASRLEMNTEAFF. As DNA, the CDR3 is TGTGCCAGCAGATTGGAGATGAACACTGAAGCTTTCTTT.

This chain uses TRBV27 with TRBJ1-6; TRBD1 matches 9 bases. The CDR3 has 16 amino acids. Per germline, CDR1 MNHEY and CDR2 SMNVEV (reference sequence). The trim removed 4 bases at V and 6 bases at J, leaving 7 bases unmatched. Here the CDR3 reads CASSSFMGQGNSPLHF. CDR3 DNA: TGTGCCAGCAGTTCGTTTATGGGACAGGGTAATTCACCCCTCCACTTT.

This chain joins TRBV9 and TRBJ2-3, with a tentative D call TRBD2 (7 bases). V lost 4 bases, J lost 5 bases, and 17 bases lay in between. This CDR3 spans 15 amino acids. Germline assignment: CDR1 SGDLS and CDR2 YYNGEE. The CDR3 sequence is CASSPPGGPGDTQYF. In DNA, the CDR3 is TGTGCCAGCAGCCCTCCCGGGGGGCCGGGAGATACGCAGTATTTT.

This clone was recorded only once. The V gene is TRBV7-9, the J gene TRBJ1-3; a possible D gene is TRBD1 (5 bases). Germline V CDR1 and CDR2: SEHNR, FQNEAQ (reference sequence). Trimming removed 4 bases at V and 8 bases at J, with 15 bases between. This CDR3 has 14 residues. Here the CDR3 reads CASSSGQRWDTIYF. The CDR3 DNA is TGTGCCAGCAGCTCAGGGCAAAGATGGGACACCATATATTTT. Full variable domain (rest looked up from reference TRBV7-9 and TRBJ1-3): DTGVSQNPRHKITKRGQNVTFRCDPISEHNRLYWYRQTLGQGPEFLTYFQNEAQLEKSRLLSDRFSAERPKGSFSTLEIQRTEQGDSAMYLCASSSGQRWDTIYFGEGSWLTVV.

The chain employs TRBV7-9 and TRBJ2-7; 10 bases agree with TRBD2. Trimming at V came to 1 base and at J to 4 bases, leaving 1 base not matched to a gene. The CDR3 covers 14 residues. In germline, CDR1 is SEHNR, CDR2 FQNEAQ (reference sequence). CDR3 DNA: TGTGCCAGCAGCTTAGGAGCGGGGGGGTACGAGCAGTACTTC. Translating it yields CASSLGAGGYEQYF.

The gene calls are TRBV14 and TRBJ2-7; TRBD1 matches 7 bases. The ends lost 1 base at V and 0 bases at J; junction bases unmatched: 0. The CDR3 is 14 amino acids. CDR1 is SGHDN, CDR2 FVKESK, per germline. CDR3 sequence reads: CASSQGQGSYEQYF. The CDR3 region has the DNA TGTGCCAGCAGCCAAGGACAGGGCTCCTACGAGCAGTACTTC.

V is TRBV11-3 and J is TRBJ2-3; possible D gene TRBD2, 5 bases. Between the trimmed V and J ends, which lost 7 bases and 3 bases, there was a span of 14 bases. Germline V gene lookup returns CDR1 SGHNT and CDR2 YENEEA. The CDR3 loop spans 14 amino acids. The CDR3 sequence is CASKSGSSTDTQYF. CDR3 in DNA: TGTGCCAGCAAGTCGGGATCTAGTACAGATACGCAGTATTTT.

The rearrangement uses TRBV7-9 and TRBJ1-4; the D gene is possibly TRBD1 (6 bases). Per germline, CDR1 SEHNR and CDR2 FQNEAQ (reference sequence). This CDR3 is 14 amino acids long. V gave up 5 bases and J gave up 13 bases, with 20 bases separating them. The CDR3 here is CASSPQGGTKRLFF. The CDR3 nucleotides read TGTGCCAGCAGCCCCCAAGGTGGGACAAAAAGACTGTTTTTT.

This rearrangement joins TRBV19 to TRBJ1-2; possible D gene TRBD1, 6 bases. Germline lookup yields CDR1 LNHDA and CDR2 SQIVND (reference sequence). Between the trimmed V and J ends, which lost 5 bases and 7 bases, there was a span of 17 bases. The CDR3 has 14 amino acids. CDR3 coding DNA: TGTGCCAGTAGTTCCCAACAGGGACGCGGTGGCTACACCTTC. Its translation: CASSSQQGRGGYTF.

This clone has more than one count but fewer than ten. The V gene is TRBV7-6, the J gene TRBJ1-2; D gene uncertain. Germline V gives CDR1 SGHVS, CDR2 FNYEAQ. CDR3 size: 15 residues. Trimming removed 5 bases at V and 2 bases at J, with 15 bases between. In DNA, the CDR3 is TGTGCCAGCAGCCTAAGGATAGGGCAGAACTATGGCTACACCTTC. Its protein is CASSLRIGQNYGYTF.

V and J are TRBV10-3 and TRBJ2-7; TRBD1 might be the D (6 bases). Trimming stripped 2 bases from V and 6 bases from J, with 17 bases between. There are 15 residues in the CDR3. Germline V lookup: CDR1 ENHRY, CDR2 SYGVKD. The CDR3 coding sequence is TGTGCCATCAGTGAGGTGACAGGCTTCTTCTCCGAGCAGTACTTC. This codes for CAISEVTGFFSEQYF.

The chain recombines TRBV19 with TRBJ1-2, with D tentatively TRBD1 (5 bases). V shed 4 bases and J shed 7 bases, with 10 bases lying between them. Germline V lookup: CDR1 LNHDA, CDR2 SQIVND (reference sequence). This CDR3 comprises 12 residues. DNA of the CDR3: TGTGCCAGTAGTACAGGGTATCTTGGCTACACCTTC. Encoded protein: CASSTGYLGYTF.

The CDR3 region has the DNA TGTGCCAGCAGTTTACTTCCGGACCGGGGTGGTCAGCCCCAGCATTTT. Amino acids: CASSLLPDRGGQPQHF. The chain couples TRBV27 to TRBJ1-5; no definite D call. CDR1 MNHEY and CDR2 SMNVEV come from the germline V gene (reference sequence). This CDR3 has 16 residues. The V gene lost 2 bases and the J gene lost 6 bases, with 17 bases spanning the gap.

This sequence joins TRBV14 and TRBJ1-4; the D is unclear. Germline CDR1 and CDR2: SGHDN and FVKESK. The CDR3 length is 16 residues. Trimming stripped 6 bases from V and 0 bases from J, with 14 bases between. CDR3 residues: CASSQNLIATNEKLFF. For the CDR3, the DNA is TGTGCCAGCAGTCAAAACCTTATTGCAACTAATGAAAAACTGTTTTTT.

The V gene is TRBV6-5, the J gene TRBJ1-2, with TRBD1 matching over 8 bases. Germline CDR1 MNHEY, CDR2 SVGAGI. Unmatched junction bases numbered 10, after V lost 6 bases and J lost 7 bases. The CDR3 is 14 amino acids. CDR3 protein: CASRFSGTGSGYTF. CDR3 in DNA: TGTGCCAGCAGATTCTCTGGGACAGGCTCTGGCTACACCTTC.

CDR3 sequence reads: CAWSKGGSYEQYF. The CDR3, as DNA: TGTGCCTGGAGTAAGGGGGGCTCCTACGAGCAGTACTTC. This sequence joins TRBV30 and TRBJ2-7; D may correspond to TRBD1 or TRBD2 (6 bases each). CDR1 is GTSNPN, CDR2 SVGIG, per germline (reference sequence). V lost 2 bases, J lost 0 bases, and 8 bases lay in between. The CDR3 has 13 amino acids.

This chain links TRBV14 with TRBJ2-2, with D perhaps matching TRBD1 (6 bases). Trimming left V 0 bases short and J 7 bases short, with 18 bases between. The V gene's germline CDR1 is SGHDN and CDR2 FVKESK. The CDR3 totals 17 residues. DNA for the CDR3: TGTGCCAGCAGCCAAGATTCGGTTCAGGGGTTTAACGGGGAGCTGTTTTTT. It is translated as CASSQDSVQGFNGELFF.

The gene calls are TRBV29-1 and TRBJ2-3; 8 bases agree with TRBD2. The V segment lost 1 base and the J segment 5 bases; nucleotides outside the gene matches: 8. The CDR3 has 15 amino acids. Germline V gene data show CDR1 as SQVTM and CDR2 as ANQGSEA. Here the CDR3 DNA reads TGCAGCGTTGAAGGTTCGGGAGGGTGGGAAGATACGCAGTATTTT. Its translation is CSVEGSGGWEDTQYF.

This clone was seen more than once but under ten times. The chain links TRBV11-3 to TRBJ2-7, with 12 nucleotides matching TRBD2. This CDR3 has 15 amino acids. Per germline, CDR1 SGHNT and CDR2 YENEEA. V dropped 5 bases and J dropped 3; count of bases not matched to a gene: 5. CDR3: CASSPGLAGFYEQYF. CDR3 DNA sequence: TGTGCCAGCAGCCCCGGACTAGCGGGGTTCTACGAGCAGTACTTC. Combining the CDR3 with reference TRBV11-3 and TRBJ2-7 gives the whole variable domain EAGVVQSPRYKIIEKKQPVAFWCNPISGHNTLYWYLQNLGQGPELLIRYENEEAVDDSQLPKDRFSAERLKGVDSTLKIQPAELGDSAVYLCASSPGLAGFYEQYFGPGTRLTVT.

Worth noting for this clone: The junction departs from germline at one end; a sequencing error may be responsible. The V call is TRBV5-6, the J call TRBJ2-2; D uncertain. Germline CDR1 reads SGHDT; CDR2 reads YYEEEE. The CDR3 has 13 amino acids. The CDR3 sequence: CASSYWNSGELFF. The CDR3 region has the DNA TGTGCCAGCAGCTACTGGAACAGCGGGGAGCTGTTTTTT.

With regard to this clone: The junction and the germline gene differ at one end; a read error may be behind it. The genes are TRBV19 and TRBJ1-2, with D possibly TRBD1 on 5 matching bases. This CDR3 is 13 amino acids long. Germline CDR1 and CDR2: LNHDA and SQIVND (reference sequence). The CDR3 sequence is CASTGDQGYGYTF. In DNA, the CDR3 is TGTGCTAGTACTGGGGATCAGGGCTATGGCTACACCTTC.

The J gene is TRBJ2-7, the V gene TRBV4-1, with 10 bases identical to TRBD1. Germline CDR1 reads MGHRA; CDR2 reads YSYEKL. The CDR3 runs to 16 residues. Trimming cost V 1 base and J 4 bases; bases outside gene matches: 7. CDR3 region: CASSQAGTGELYEQYF. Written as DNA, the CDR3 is TGCGCCAGCAGCCAAGCCGGGACAGGGGAGTTGTACGAGCAGTACTTC.

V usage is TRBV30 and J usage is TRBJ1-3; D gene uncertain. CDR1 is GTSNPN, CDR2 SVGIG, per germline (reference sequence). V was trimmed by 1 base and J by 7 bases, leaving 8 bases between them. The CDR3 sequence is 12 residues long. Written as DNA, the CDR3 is TGTGCCTGGAGTGCCCAAGGGAACACCATATATTTT. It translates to CAWSAQGNTIYF.